Presented here are 31 T cell receptor beta chains from one specimen sequenced in a study of blood T cell repertoires in COVID-19. Assay used: immunoSEQ multiplex PCR; TCRdb lists only in-frame clones, some missing. Among 200,000 to 250,000 clones listed, around 90% were seen once. The sequencing input was PBMCs or T cells enriched from blood (not recorded which). Source of these receptors: a man aged 30 to 39 who had been exposed to COVID-19.

The chain joins TRBV7-8 to TRBJ2-7; D is uncertain. The CDR3 spans 13 residues. Trimming took off 4 bases at V and 2 bases at J, with 9 bases between the two ends. Germline CDR1 SGHVS, CDR2 FQNEAQ. CDR3 region: CASSSTEPYEQYF. The CDR3 DNA is TGTGCCAGCAGCTCTACAGAACCCTACGAGCAGTACTTC. The full variable domain, completed using reference TRBV7-8 and TRBJ2-7, is GAGVSQSPRYKVAKRGQDVALRCDPISGHVSLFWYQQALGQGPEFLTYFQNEAQLDKSGLPSDRFFAERPEGSVSTLKIQRTQQEDSAVYLCASSSTEPYEQYFGPGTRLTVT.

In this sample, this clone turned up a few times. This chain joins TRBV6-4 and TRBJ2-1; TRBD2 agrees at 7 bases. Germline CDR1 reads MRHNA; CDR2 reads SNTAGT. This CDR3 comprises 13 residues. V gave up 6 bases and J gave up 5 bases; unmatched junction bases: 4. CDR3 sequence reads: CASSRDYNNEQFF. In DNA, the CDR3 is TGTGCCAGCAGCCGGGACTACAACAATGAGCAGTTCTTC.

This chain links TRBV4-2 with TRBJ2-7, with 11 bases that match TRBD2. The CDR3 has 17 amino acids. Germline V gives CDR1 LGHNA, CDR2 YNFKEQ. V gave up 4 bases and J gave up 0 bases; unmatched junction bases: 8. The CDR3: CASSPSGRPASSYEQYF. The CDR3 region has the DNA TGTGCCAGCAGCCCTAGCGGGAGGCCCGCCAGCTCCTACGAGCAGTACTTC.

The CDR3 sequence is CASSCTGTGNQPQHF. Here the CDR3 DNA reads TGCGCCAGCAGTTGCACCGGGACAGGAAATCAGCCCCAGCATTTT. The V and J genes are TRBV10-1 and TRBJ1-5, with 8 positions matching TRBD1. Germline CDR1 and CDR2: WNHNN and SYGVQD (reference sequence). V gave up 5 bases and J gave up 4 bases; unmatched junction bases: 7. This CDR3 contains 15 residues.

Only one count was recorded for this clone. The V and J genes are TRBV5-1 and TRBJ2-6; possibly TRBD1 for D (5 bases). The CDR3 length is 15 residues. CDR1 and CDR2 from the germline V gene are SGHRS and YFSETQ. The V end lost 2 bases, the J end lost 3 bases, and 9 bases lay between the germline ends. This CDR3 reads CASSFGRDGANVLTF. The CDR3 DNA reads TGCGCCAGCAGCTTTGGCAGGGATGGGGCCAACGTCCTGACTTTC. Full variable domain (remainder filled in from reference TRBV5-1 and TRBJ2-6): KAGVTQTPRYLIKTRGQQVTLSCSPISGHRSVSWYQQTPGQGLQFLFEYFSETQRNKGNFPGRFSGRQFSNSRSEMNVSTLELGDSALYLCASSFGRDGANVLTFGAGSRLTVL.

V is TRBV3-1 (or the pseudogene TRBV3-2) and J is TRBJ1-2; D is ambiguous. Germline V gene lookup returns CDR1 LGHDT and CDR2 YNNKEL (reference sequence). Trimming stripped 1 base from V and 8 bases from J, with 14 bases between. The CDR3 spans 14 residues. The CDR3 loop reads CASSQASVSWGYTF. The CDR3 DNA reads as TGTGCCAGCAGCCAAGCTTCAGTGTCGTGGGGCTACACCTTC.

This rearrangement joins TRBV27 to TRBJ1-4; no definite D call. Germline V gene sequence: CDR1 MNHEY, CDR2 SMNVEV (reference sequence). V dropped 3 bases and J dropped 4 bases, with 15 bases sitting between them. The CDR3 spans 16 residues. The CDR3 DNA is TGTGCCAGCAGTTTGGGCCCAGCAGCCGATAATGAAAAACTGTTTTTT. Translating gives CASSLGPAADNEKLFF.

This clone was seen more than once but under ten times. V gene TRBV5-1 combines with J gene TRBJ1-3; no clear D. This CDR3 contains 14 residues. Between the trimmed V and J ends, which lost 0 bases and 4 bases, there was a span of 8 bases. Germline CDR1 is SGHRS and CDR2 is YFSETQ. This chain's CDR3 is CASSLGFSGNTIYF. CDR3 nucleotide sequence: TGCGCCAGCAGCTTGGGTTTCTCCGGAAACACCATATATTTT.

The chain links TRBV5-6 to TRBJ1-2, with TRBD1 matching over 8 bases. J was trimmed by 8 bases and V by 0 bases; bases with no gene match: 6. Germline loops: CDR1 SGHDT, CDR2 YYEEEE. This CDR3 contains 14 residues. CDR3 residues: CASSLGPGQEGYTF. Here the CDR3 DNA reads TGTGCCAGCAGCTTGGGCCCGGGACAGGAGGGCTACACCTTC.

The V call is TRBV9, the J call TRBJ1-6, with 7 bases identical to TRBD1. Looked up from germline, CDR1 is SGDLS and CDR2 is YYNGEE. Trimming took 3 bases from V and 9 from J; bases not matched to a gene: 15. This CDR3 spans 17 amino acids. The CDR3 DNA reads TGTGCCAGCAGCGCCGCCGGGGGACAGAAGAGCCTTTCACCCCTCCACTTT. Encoded protein: CASSAAGGQKSLSPLHF.

This chain uses TRBV19 with TRBJ2-4, with D perhaps TRBD1 (5 bases). V lost 2 bases and J 3 bases, leaving 14 bases between the germline ends. Germline assignment: CDR1 LNHDA and CDR2 SQIVND (reference sequence). The CDR3 runs to 16 residues. The CDR3 bases are TGTGCCAGTAGTATATACGCAGGGATGGGCAAAAACATTCAGTACTTC. Protein: CASSIYAGMGKNIQYF.

The table lists this clone with a count of one. The chain joins TRBV7-2 to TRBJ1-2, with 9 bases identical to TRBD1. Germline loops: CDR1 SGHTA, CDR2 FQGNSA. The CDR3 extends over 14 amino acids. Germline trimming cut 5 bases from V and 4 bases from J; bases unmatched to any gene: 5. The CDR3 loop is CASSARDRAYGYTF. The CDR3, as DNA: TGTGCCAGCAGCGCCCGGGACAGGGCCTATGGCTACACCTTC.

This chain uses TRBV2 with TRBJ1-5; D gene unclear. This CDR3 has 13 amino acids. Deletions cut 5 bases from V and 1 base from J, with 6 bases between. Germline lookup yields CDR1 SNHLY and CDR2 FYNNEI. The CDR3 DNA reads TGTGCCAGCAGTCGAGAGAGCAATCAGCCCCAGCATTTT. This codes for CASSRESNQPQHF.

The genes are TRBV5-5 and TRBJ1-3, with D uncertain. Germline loops: CDR1 SGHKS, CDR2 YYEKEE (reference sequence). V was shortened by 4 bases and J by 0 bases, with 14 bases between the two germline ends. This CDR3 spans 16 amino acids. The CDR3 DNA follows: TGTGCCAGCAGCCGGGCGGGAGGGCTCTCTGGAAACACCATATATTTT. Translation gives CASSRAGGLSGNTIYF.

The chain couples TRBV5-1 to TRBJ2-3; TRBD2 is a possible D gene (6 bases). The V and J ends lost 0 bases and 5 bases respectively, with 13 bases between them. This CDR3 is built from 15 residues. The germline gives CDR1 SGHRS, CDR2 YFSETQ. CDR3: CASSLGSLALDTQYF. The DNA for the CDR3 is TGCGCCAGCAGCTTGGGAAGTCTAGCGCTAGATACGCAGTATTTT.

V is TRBV5-4 and J is TRBJ2-7; TRBD1 matches at 11 bases. Trimming cost V 4 bases and J 4 bases; bases outside gene matches: 7. The germline V gene has CDR1 SGHNT and CDR2 YYREEE (reference sequence). This CDR3 contains 15 residues. CDR3 coding DNA: TGTGCCAGCAGCCCCAGAGGGACAGGGGGTTACGAGCAGTACTTC. Amino acid sequence: CASSPRGTGGYEQYF.

V gene TRBV4-1 combines with J gene TRBJ1-3; possibly TRBD1 for D (6 bases). Germline loops: CDR1 MGHRA, CDR2 YSYEKL. The V gene lost 0 bases and the J gene lost 2 bases, with 14 bases spanning the gap. The CDR3 extends over 17 amino acids. In DNA form, the CDR3 reads TGCGCCAGCAGCCAAGATCGCGGCAGGGGCGCTGGAAACACCATATATTTT. This translates into CASSQDRGRGAGNTIYF.

The chain joins TRBV19 to TRBJ1-1; D gene ambiguous. The CDR3 runs to 14 residues. The V end lost 2 bases, the J end lost 1 base, and 8 bases lay between the germline ends. Germline CDR1 is LNHDA and CDR2 is SQIVND (reference sequence). Here the CDR3 reads CASSISEGNTEAFF. In nucleotides, the CDR3 is TGTGCCAGTAGTATATCGGAGGGGAACACTGAAGCTTTCTTT.

J is TRBJ1-5 and V is TRBV10-3, with 8 positions matching TRBD1. The CDR3 loop spans 16 amino acids. The V segment lost 3 bases and the J segment 0 bases; nucleotides outside the gene matches: 4. CDR1 and CDR2 from the germline V gene are ENHRY and SYGVKD. This chain's CDR3 is CAISDWDRNSNQPQHF. DNA for the CDR3: TGTGCCATCAGTGATTGGGACAGGAATAGCAATCAGCCCCAGCATTTT.

The V gene is TRBV29-1, the J gene TRBJ1-2; D unresolved. This CDR3 is 14 amino acids long. Germline-derived CDR1 and CDR2 are SQVTM and ANQGSEA. V dropped 0 bases and J dropped 8 bases, with 16 bases sitting between them. CDR3: CSVEDEPVVKGYTF. DNA for the CDR3: TGCAGCGTTGAAGATGAGCCGGTGGTGAAGGGCTACACCTTC. Complete variable domain (other parts from reference TRBV29-1 and TRBJ1-2): SAVISQKPSRDICQRGTSLTIQCQVDSQVTMMFWYRQQPGQSLTLIATANQGSEATYESGFVIDKFPISRPNLTFSTLTVSNMSPEDSSIYLCSVEDEPVVKGYTFGSGTRLTVV.

This clone was recorded only once. The chain recombines TRBV27 with TRBJ2-1; 11 bases align to TRBD2. There are 16 residues in the CDR3. Germline V gives CDR1 MNHEY, CDR2 SMNVEV (reference sequence). V lost 0 bases and J lost 9; bases outside the gene matches: 7. The CDR3 reads CASSLSGSGGAPEQFF. DNA of the CDR3: TGTGCCAGCAGTTTATCGGGTAGCGGGGGGGCCCCTGAGCAGTTCTTC.

V gene TRBV6-6 combines with J gene TRBJ2-1, with a weak D call TRBD2 (7 bases). The CDR3 covers 15 residues. V lost 2 bases, J lost 5 bases, and 13 bases lay in between. Germline CDR1 MNHNY, CDR2 SVGAGI (reference sequence). CDR3 residues: CASSYRGGGNNEQFF. Written as DNA, the CDR3 is TGTGCCAGCAGTTACAGAGGGGGGGGCAACAATGAGCAGTTCTTC.

V usage is TRBV7-4 and J usage is TRBJ1-1; no firm D call. The germline CDR1 and CDR2 sequences are SGHVT and SQSDAQ. Trimming removed 4 bases from V and 7 bases from J, with 10 bases in between. The CDR3 is made up of 12 amino acids. In DNA form, the CDR3 reads TGTGCCAGCAGCTGCGCCGCTTTTGAAGCTTTCTTT. Translating it yields CASSCAAFEAFF.

The V and J genes are TRBV7-9 and TRBJ2-7, with D possibly being TRBD2 (5 bases). V lost 3 bases and J 6 bases, leaving 21 bases between the germline ends. Germline assignment: CDR1 SEHNR and CDR2 FQNEAQ (reference sequence). The CDR3 spans 16 residues. This CDR3 is CASSFQLFKGEGEQYF. CDR3 DNA: TGTGCCAGCAGCTTTCAATTGTTTAAGGGAGAGGGCGAGCAGTACTTC.

This sequence joins TRBV4-1 and TRBJ2-6, with D possibly TRBD1 on 5 matching bases. V was cut by 1 base and J by 0 bases, with 13 bases left in between. The CDR3 sequence is 18 residues long. Germline V gene sequence: CDR1 MGHRA, CDR2 YSYEKL. CDR3 sequence (DNA): TGCGCCAGCAGCCAAGGGGTGACAGAATACTCTGGGGCCAACGTCCTGACTTTC. Its translation is CASSQGVTEYSGANVLTF.

This rearrangement joins TRBV5-1 to TRBJ1-6, with 8 bases aligning to TRBD1. Germline trimming cut 2 bases from V and 8 bases from J; bases unmatched to any gene: 3. Germline CDR1 and CDR2: SGHRS and YFSETQ. This CDR3 spans 14 amino acids. The CDR3 DNA reads as TGCGCCAGCAGCTTCCAGGGGGCTGATTCACCCCTCCACTTT. Protein sequence: CASSFQGADSPLHF.

The chain joins TRBV15 to TRBJ1-5; D unclear. V was trimmed by 0 bases and J by 1 base, leaving 10 bases between them. Germline CDR1 LNHNV, CDR2 YYDKDF (reference sequence). CDR3 length: 16 residues. The CDR3, as DNA: TGTGCCACCAGCAGAGAGCTACAGTCCAGCAATCAGCCCCAGCATTTT. It codes for CATSRELQSSNQPQHF.

The chain has TRBV5-4 and TRBJ2-6; TRBD1 matches 7 bases. The CDR3 runs 16 residues. J gave up 4 bases and V 5 bases, and 9 bases lay outside the gene matches. The V gene's germline CDR1 is SGHNT and CDR2 YYREEE (reference sequence). CDR3 sequence (DNA): TGTGCCAGCAGACCGGGACAGACAAGAGGGGCCAACGTCCTGACTTTC. It codes for CASRPGQTRGANVLTF.

This clone occurred once. The same CDR3 is also encoded by other DNA sequences in this sample. V is TRBV5-1 and J is TRBJ2-1; 8 bases line up with TRBD1. Unmatched junction bases numbered 5, after V lost 1 base and J lost 5 bases. This CDR3 has 15 amino acids. Per germline, CDR1 SGHRS and CDR2 YFSETQ. CDR3 DNA sequence: TGCGCCAGCAGCTTGAGGGACAGGAGAAACAATGAGCAGTTCTTC. Protein sequence: CASSLRDRRNNEQFF.

V usage is TRBV7-9 and J usage is TRBJ1-1; TRBD1 agrees at 7 bases. There are 13 residues in the CDR3. The ends lost 1 base at V and 8 bases at J; junction bases unmatched: 4. CDR1 and CDR2 (germline): SEHNR, FQNEAQ (reference sequence). The CDR3 protein is CASSLGRGQEAFF. The DNA of the CDR3 is TGTGCCAGCAGCTTAGGCCGGGGACAGGAAGCTTTCTTT.

V and J are TRBV19 and TRBJ1-6; TRBD1 might be the D (5 bases). Looked up from germline, CDR1 is LNHDA and CDR2 is SQIVND (reference sequence). The CDR3 is 13 amino acids. Trimming removed 7 bases at V and 7 bases at J, with 11 bases between. The chain's CDR3 is CASTTGPNSPLHF. CDR3 nucleotides: TGTGCCAGTACCACAGGACCCAATTCACCCCTCCACTTT.